This T cell receptor beta chain was obtained from a study of T-cell memory formation after mild COVID-19. Turning to the study itself: The TCR clusters were mostly specific to one donor. General observations from the study: Prior to infection, memory already included some responding clones, suggesting cross-reactive memory joined. From day 15 to 85, contracting clones were balanced between CD4 and CD8, whereas later expanders leaned toward CD4+.

Germline values: CDR1 MNHEY, CDR2 SVGEGT. CDR3 length: 14 residues. V was pared by 4 bases and J by 10 bases, with 17 bases between. TCRdb called the 5' RACE reads again in MiXCR, with one record for every CDR3 protein. The data contain about 270,000 distinct CDR3 sequences, about 16% of them seen just once; the ten biggest clones take up roughly 25%. Note on this clonotype: Its matching antigen is unknown.

The TCR was taken from a man aged 18 to 29 who had mild COVID-19 (a few samples of this study predate the infection). Cell type and time point are not known. Source material: PBMCs or a T cell subset sorted from them (not recorded which). The rearrangement links TRBV6-2 or TRBV6-3 to TRBJ1-5, with unresolved D. Written as DNA, the CDR3 is TGTGCCAGCAGTTCGCCTCCGGACGGCAAACCCCAGCATTTT. Amino acids: CASSSPPDGKPQHF.